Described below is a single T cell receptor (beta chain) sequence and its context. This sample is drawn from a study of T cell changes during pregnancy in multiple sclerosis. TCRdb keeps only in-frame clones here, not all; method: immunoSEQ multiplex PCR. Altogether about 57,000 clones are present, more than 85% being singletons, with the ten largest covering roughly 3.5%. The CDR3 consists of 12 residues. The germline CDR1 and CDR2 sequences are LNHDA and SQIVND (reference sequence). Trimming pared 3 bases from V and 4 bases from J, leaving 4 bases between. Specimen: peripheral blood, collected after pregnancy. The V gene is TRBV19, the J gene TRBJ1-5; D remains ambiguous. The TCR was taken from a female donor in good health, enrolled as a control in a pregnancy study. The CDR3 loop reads CASSIANQPQHF. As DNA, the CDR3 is TGTGCCAGTAGTATCGCGAATCAGCCCCAGCATTTT.